One sample yielded the 10 T cell receptor beta chains listed below, sequenced in a study of vaccination and CD4 T cells after COVID-19. No antigens are known for them. CD4+ T cells that had been cultured provided DNA sequenced with the Oncomine TCR Beta short-read assay. TCRdb passed the PCR reads through MiXCR, listing each CDR3 protein once. The table lists around 7,000 distinct CDR3 sequences, around 70% of them singletons. Sample treatment: roughly 11-day PBMC culture with coronavirus spike peptide pools or control peptides (ViraFEST assay). The unexposed donor's CD4+ T cells were collected before the COVID-19 pandemic (2011-2018). The sequencing input was CD4+ T cells from blood, cultured in vitro. The receptors derive from a human donor in good health.

The chain employs TRBV6-2 or TRBV6-3 and TRBJ2-5; the D gene is possibly TRBD1 (6 bases). CDR3 length: 16 residues. Trimming took off 0 bases at V and 6 bases at J, with 17 bases between the two ends. Germline CDR1 and CDR2: MNHEY and SVGEGT. As DNA, the CDR3 is TGTGCCAGCAGTTACTCTAGCCAGGGGTTCGCAAAGACCCAGTACTTC. Protein: CASSYSSQGFAKTQYF.

This rearrangement joins TRBV6-1 to TRBJ1-2; 9 bases match TRBD1. Per germline, CDR1 MNHNS and CDR2 SASEGT. The ends lost 2 bases at V and 6 bases at J; junction bases unmatched: 13. This CDR3 contains 17 residues. CDR3: CASSEQTGGPSRDGYTF. In nucleotides, the CDR3 is TGTGCCAGCAGTGAACAAACAGGGGGCCCCTCCCGAGATGGCTACACCTTC.

This chain connects TRBV2 to TRBJ2-5; either TRBD1 or TRBD2 may fit D (5 bases each). This CDR3 has 12 amino acids. V dropped 3 bases and J dropped 5 bases, with 7 bases sitting between them. From germline, CDR1 is SNHLY and CDR2 FYNNEI. CDR3 loop: CASSEGEETQYF. The CDR3 DNA is TGTGCCAGCAGTGAGGGGGAGGAGACCCAGTACTTC.

The CDR3 coding sequence is TGTGCCAGCACCCGTGGGACAGCGAGCTCCTACGAGCAGTACTTC. Amino acids: CASTRGTASSYEQYF. This rearrangement joins TRBV6-1 to TRBJ2-7, with 7 bases identical to TRBD1. Germline V gives CDR1 MNHNS, CDR2 SASEGT. The ends lost 7 bases at V and 0 bases at J; junction bases unmatched: 9. This CDR3 has 15 amino acids.

This clonotype was seen a few times. This chain joins TRBV6-5 and TRBJ1-1; 8 nucleotides match TRBD1. The trim removed 4 bases at V and 4 bases at J, leaving 8 bases unmatched. This CDR3 spans 15 amino acids. Germline lookup yields CDR1 MNHEY and CDR2 SVGAGI. This CDR3 reads CASSFSQGAGTEAFF. The CDR3 coding sequence is TGTGCCAGCAGTTTTTCGCAGGGGGCAGGCACTGAAGCTTTCTTT.

Judged by abundance, this clonotype is large. CDR3 sequence reads: CSAATGDPNQPQHF. The DNA for the CDR3 is TGCAGTGCCGCAACAGGGGACCCCAATCAGCCCCAGCATTTT. The chain has TRBV20-1 and TRBJ1-5; 7 bases map to TRBD1. The CDR3 loop spans 14 amino acids. CDR1 and CDR2 (germline): DFQATT, SNEGSKA (reference sequence). Germline trimming cut 6 bases from V and 3 bases from J; bases unmatched to any gene: 8.

This chain uses TRBV10-2 with TRBJ1-3; weak D call: TRBD1 (6 bases). The germline gives CDR1 WSHSY, CDR2 SAAADI. This CDR3 spans 14 amino acids. V gave up 6 bases and J gave up 2 bases, with 11 bases separating them. CDR3 sequence reads: CASRTTGAGNTIYF. The DNA for the CDR3 is TGCGCCAGCAGGACGACAGGAGCTGGAAACACCATATATTTT.

J is TRBJ1-3 and V is TRBV7-9, with 9 bases identical to TRBD1. The CDR3 spans 14 residues. V was pared by 5 bases and J by 5 bases, with 4 bases of the junction left unmatched. The germline CDR1 and CDR2 sequences are SEHNR and FQNEAQ (reference sequence). The CDR3 region has the DNA TGTGCCAGCAGCCCGGGGACAGGGAGAAACACCATATATTTT. It specifies CASSPGTGRNTIYF.

The CDR3 sequence: CASSLGLSSGNTIYF. CDR3 DNA sequence: TGTGCCAGCAGCTTAGGGCTGAGCTCTGGAAACACCATATATTTT. V and J are TRBV11-2 and TRBJ1-3, with D unresolved. Germline V gene lookup returns CDR1 SGHAT and CDR2 FQNNGV. CDR3 length: 15 amino acids. Deletions cut 1 base from V and 0 bases from J, with 7 bases between.

The rearrangement uses TRBV29-1 and TRBJ2-3; 8 nucleotides agree with TRBD1. Unmatched junction bases numbered 12, after V lost 5 bases and J lost 5 bases. Germline CDR1 and CDR2: SQVTM and ANQGSEA. The CDR3 consists of 15 residues. The CDR3 DNA follows: TGCAGCGTTAGGACAGGGTTGAGTGTAGAAGATACGCAGTATTTT. Protein product: CSVRTGLSVEDTQYF.